This T cell receptor (beta chain) emerged from a study of blood T cell repertoires in COVID-19. Whole-study context: Acute and convalescent COVID-19 specimens originated in the United States, Italy and Spain. In each case, the material was cDNA or gDNA derived from T cells, B-cell-depleted T cells, or PBMCs.

Germline values: CDR1 MNHEY, CDR2 SVGAGI. V was pared by 5 bases and J by 1 base, with 8 bases between. The CDR3 runs 13 residues. Sequencing used immunoSEQ multiplex PCR; TCRdb keeps in-frame clones, though not all of them. The table has about 270,000 clones, about nine tenths seen once; the top ten hold just under 9%. Sample: peripheral blood. The chain links TRBV6-5 to TRBJ1-1, with D unresolved. The sequence came from a man aged 40-49 years with active or convalescent COVID-19. The CDR3 reads CASSKTENTEAFF. The CDR3 DNA sequence: TGTGCCAGCAGTAAAACAGAGAACACTGAAGCTTTCTTT.